The 17 T cell receptor beta chains below were found in one sample sequenced in a study of tumor-infiltrating lymphocytes in primary liver carcinoma. Taking about 18-32 mg of unsorted bulk tissue, the authors co-extracted RNA and DNA. The input was roughly 0.5 ug total RNA; TCR beta cDNA was made from it with a constant-region primer. What produced the TCR beta libraries was three nested multiplex PCR rounds using slightly modified ARM-PCR. Use of TRBV1-TRBV30 forward primers with a C-beta reverse primer characterized the first two PCR rounds, which lasted about 9 cycles each. MiXCR, run by TCRdb on the multiplex PCR reads, gives a single entry per CDR3 protein. Among roughly 50,000 distinct CDR3 sequences listed, over 65% were seen once. Source material: liver tumor tissue from sampling region 2. Subset of the sample: tumor region T2, inferior pole. The receptors derive from a man aged 40-55 years with primary liver carcinoma and hepatitis B virus infection.

The V gene is TRBV29-1, the J gene TRBJ2-3; 7 bases align to TRBD2. The germline gives CDR1 SQVTM, CDR2 ANQGSEA. CDR3 length: 13 residues. J lost 2 bases, V lost 4 bases, and 3 bases had no gene match. The CDR3 sequence: CSVGAGITDTQYF. CDR3 DNA: TGCAGCGTTGGAGCGGGGATCACAGATACGCAGTATTTT.

To note about this clonotype: A read error may account for a junction end that differs from germline. The CDR3 loop is CATSMAAGANYGYTF. As DNA, the CDR3 is TGCGCCACCAGCATGGCGGCAGGTGCTAACTATGGCTACACCTTC. This sequence joins TRBV5-1 and TRBJ1-2, with unresolved D. The CDR3 covers 15 residues. CDR1 and CDR2 from the germline V gene are SGHRS and YFSETQ.

Remarks on this clonotype: With a much larger clone just one base away, this may be a read error. The chain links TRBV7-9 to TRBJ1-5; 9 positions agree with TRBD1. Germline CDR1 and CDR2: SEHNR and FQNEAQ (reference sequence). The CDR3 has 14 amino acids. As DNA, the CDR3 is TGTGCCAGCAGCTCACAGGGGGCCGGTCAGTCCCAGCATTTT. It codes for CASSSQGAGQSQHF.

Notes on this clonotype: A junction boundary mismatches the germline segment, possibly from a read error. The J gene is TRBJ1-5, the V gene TRBV6-6; D not certain. This CDR3 contains 13 residues. Germline loops: CDR1 MNHNY, CDR2 SVGAGI (reference sequence). The CDR3 spells CASRPTSNRPQHF. The CDR3 nucleotides read TGTGCTAGCAGGCCGACGTCTAATCGGCCACAGCATTTT.

In regard to this clonotype: Relative to the germline gene, one junction end is altered; a read error may explain this. The V call is TRBV10-3, the J call TRBJ2-5; D remains unclear. This CDR3 is built from 16 residues. Germline CDR1 is ENHRY and CDR2 is SYGVKD. The CDR3 coding sequence is TGTGCCATCGGACCCCCCTTGGGCCACCCAGTTGAGACCCAGTGCTTC. It is translated as CAIGPPLGHPVETQCF.

Comment on this clonotype: The final CDR3 position lacks the conserved phenylalanine or tryptophan, pointing to a likely read error. It is unclear where the CDR3 begins or ends on the DNA, so no DNA is shown, and the CDR3 is as TCRdb lists it. This chain uses TRBV5-6 with TRBJ2-5; TRBD1 is taken as the D call from the table, unchecked against the DNA. The CDR3 length equals 13 residues, ends included. The germline gives CDR1 SGHDT, CDR2 YYEEEE. This chain's CDR3 is CASSLTGRETQYS.

In the case of this clonotype: A junction boundary mismatches the germline segment, possibly from a read error. This chain joins TRBV4-1 and TRBJ2-1; 10 nucleotides line up with TRBD2. Germline CDR1 is MGHRA and CDR2 is YSYEKL. This CDR3 is 17 amino acids long. The DNA for the CDR3 is TGTGCCAGCAGCCGAGGGCCCACTAGCGGGGACTACAATGAGCAGTTCTTC. Translated, it gives CASSRGPTSGDYNEQFF.

This clonotype turned up a few times. A much larger clonotype is one base distant, so this may be a read error. The chain joins TRBV30 to TRBJ1-6; maybe TRBD1 (6 bases). Germline CDR1 GTSNPN, CDR2 SVGIG (reference sequence). The CDR3 has 15 amino acids. The CDR3 DNA sequence: TGTGCCTGGAGTCCCCCGGCAGGGGCTAATTCACACCTCCACTTT. Residues: CAWSPPAGANSHLHF.

V gene TRBV10-3 combines with J gene TRBJ2-3; 8 nucleotides match TRBD1. Germline V gene lookup returns CDR1 ENHRY and CDR2 SYGVKD. The V gene end was trimmed by 4 bases and the J gene end by 1 base; junction bases not matched to a gene: 4. The CDR3 sequence is 15 residues long. The CDR3 sequence is CAISGETGGTDTQYF. Written as DNA, the CDR3 is TGTGCCATCAGTGGGGAGACAGGGGGCACAGATACGCAGTATTTT.

This clonotype was detected only once. A junction end diverges from the germline sequence, so it may reflect a read error. CDR3 amino acids: CASSAGRSSYNEQFF. CDR3 nucleotides: TGCGCCAGCAGTGCGGGGCGGAGCTCCTACAATGAGCAGTTTTTC. The chain uses TRBV10-2 and TRBJ2-1; D tentatively fits TRBD1 or TRBD2 (5 bases each). The CDR3 runs 15 residues. Germline CDR1 and CDR2: WSHSY and SAAADI.

As concerns this clonotype: A read error may account for a junction end that differs from germline. J is TRBJ2-7 and V is TRBV11-2; D may be TRBD2 (6 bases). This CDR3 contains 13 residues. CDR1 is SGHAT and CDR2 is FQNNGV in the germline V gene. CDR3 sequence: CDGSLSELASQNF. CDR3 coding DNA: TGTGACGGCAGCTTAAGTGAGCTAGCGTCGCAGAACTTC.

Of note for this clonotype: Lacking the conserved final phenylalanine or tryptophan, this CDR3 likely reflects a read error. The DNA is left out, because the CDR3 cannot be placed on it with certainty; the CDR3 is given as TCRdb lists it. CDR3: CANSFSRVDGYIL. The rearrangement links TRBV11-2 to TRBJ1-2. Termini included, the CDR3 measures 13 amino acids. Germline values: CDR1 SGHAT, CDR2 FQNNGV.

To note about this clonotype: No conserved phenylalanine or tryptophan is present at the end of the CDR3, so a read error is the likely explanation. No DNA is shown, since the ends of the CDR3 on it are uncertain; the CDR3 is the one TCRdb lists. V is TRBV6-6 and J is TRBJ1-5. The CDR3 spans 16 amino acids, including both terminal residues. Germline V gene lookup returns CDR1 MNHNY and CDR2 SVGAGI (reference sequence). The CDR3 sequence is CASSYRVEYSNPPQHY.

This clonotype was found once. The genes are TRBV29-1 and TRBJ1-1; D not certain. This CDR3 has 11 amino acids. Germline CDR1 is SQVTM and CDR2 is ANQGSEA. Trimming took 5 bases from V and 8 from J, leaving 12 bases between them. The CDR3 nucleotides read TGCAGCGTTTCTTCAAACTCCGAAGCTTTCTTT. It translates to CSVSSNSEAFF.

Remarks on this clonotype: The conserved phenylalanine or tryptophan normally closing the CDR3 is absent here, so this likely arose from a read error. The genes are TRBV11-2 and TRBJ2-1, with 11 bases lining up with TRBD2. Trimming cost V 10 bases and J 8 bases; bases outside gene matches: 16. The CDR3 has 16 residues. From germline, CDR1 is SGHAT and CDR2 FQNNGV. The CDR3, as DNA: TGTGCCAACAACTCGCGCCCTAGCGGGAGGATCTATGAGCAGTTCCTC. Its protein is CANNSRPSGRIYEQFL.

The genes are TRBV10-3 and TRBJ1-1; D not certain. The V and J ends lost 3 bases and 14 bases respectively, with 25 bases between them. Germline lookup yields CDR1 ENHRY and CDR2 SYGVKD. This CDR3 is built from 15 residues. The CDR3 region is CAISDTSGGRERTFF. As DNA, the CDR3 is TGTGCCATCAGTGATACCTCGGGCGGGCGGGAGAGAACCTTCTTT.

Comment on this clonotype: At one end the junction does not follow the germline gene, possibly because of a read error. This chain uses TRBV10-2 with TRBJ2-6; maybe TRBD1 (5 bases). Germline V lookup: CDR1 WSHSY, CDR2 SAAADI. The CDR3 has 14 residues. The CDR3 nucleotides are TGCGCAAGCAGTGTGGTCTCTGGGGCCAACGTCCTGATTTTC. This sequence encodes CASSVVSGANVLIF.